These T cell receptor beta chains were read from a single sample in a study of blood T cell repertoires in COVID-19. Produced via immunoSEQ multiplex PCR; TCRdb's table is partial and in-frame only. Of around 300,000 clones listed, 85% to 90% are singletons. The specimen was peripheral blood. The receptor source for this set is a middle-aged woman with acute or convalescent COVID-19. Both conserved end residues are part of each CDR3. A D gene is named only where the DNA matches it firmly. Clone size is shown for a subset of rows, as once, few, many or a class of expanded clone.

>-|TRBD1|TRBV18|TRBJ1-2
TGTGCCAGCTCACCACCGCGACAGGGGGCGAAGGGCTACACCTTC
CASSPPRQGAKGYTF
>many|TRBD1|TRBV5-4|TRBJ1-2
TGTGCCAGCAGCCCATGGACAGGGAGGGGCTACACCTTC
CASSPWTGRGYTF
>-|TRBD1|TRBV19|TRBJ1-1
TGTGCCAGTAGTATTAGGGACAGGTTGAACACTGAAGCTTTCTTT
CASSIRDRLNTEAFF
>-|-|TRBV27|TRBJ1-1
TGTGCCAGCAGTCCTCCGCGGGTTAGTTTTAAGAACACTGAAGCTTTCTTT
CASSPPRVSFKNTEAFF
>-|TRBD1|TRBV7-6|TRBJ1-2
TGTGCCAGCAGCCCCTCCCTGGGACAGAACTATGGCTACACCTTC
CASSPSLGQNYGYTF
>-|TRBD1|TRBV19|TRBJ1-1
TGTGCCAGTAGTCTATGGACAGGGAGAGGCACTGAAGCTTTCTTT
CASSLWTGRGTEAFF
>-|-|TRBV7-9|TRBJ2-2
TGTGCCAGCAGACCCGGGGGGCCCAACACCGGGGAGCTGTTTTTT
CASRPGGPNTGELFF
>once|TRBD1|TRBV5-1|TRBJ1-3
TGCGCCAGCAGCTTAGAGGGACAGGGGAGAGGAAACACCATATATTTT
CASSLEGQGRGNTIYF
>-|-|TRBV3-1/TRBV3-2|TRBJ1-1
TGTGCCAGCAGCCAAGTTGCCAGTAACACTGAAGCTTTCTTT
CASSQVASNTEAFF
>-|TRBD1|TRBV15|TRBJ1-1
TGTGCCACCAGCAGAGATCTCGGGACAGCGAACACTGAAGCTTTCTTT
CATSRDLGTANTEAFF
>-|-|TRBV14|TRBJ1-2
TGTGCCAGCAGCCGCCAAGCTGGGGCGCGGGGCTACACCTTC
CASSRQAGARGYTF
>-|TRBD1|TRBV27|TRBJ1-1
TGTGCCAGCAGTTTCGTTATAGGGGACAGGGCTTTCTTT
CASSFVIGDRAFF
>-|-|TRBV11-2|TRBJ2-1
TGTGCCAGCAGCTTAGCCCCGAACAACAATGAGCAGTTCTTC
CASSLAPNNNEQFF
>few|-|TRBV11-2|TRBJ1-1
TGTGCCAGCAGCCCTGGGGGGGCGAGCACTGAAGCTTTCTTT
CASSPGGASTEAFF
>-|TRBD2|TRBV5-4|TRBJ2-3
TGTGCCAGCAGCCTGGCCCGGGGGGGCCCCACAGATACGCAGTATTTT
CASSLARGGPTDTQYF
>-|TRBD1|TRBV7-8|TRBJ1-4
TGTGCCAGCGGATCCCGAATTTGGACAGGGGCTAATGAAAAACTGTTTTTT
CASGSRIWTGANEKLFF
>-|TRBD2|TRBV29-1|TRBJ2-1
TGCAGCGTTCGAGGGGACTACAACAATGAGCAGTTCTTC
CSVRGDYNNEQFF
>once|TRBD2|TRBV11-2|TRBJ2-2
TGTGCCAGCAGCCCCCCCGGCGGGGGGCCGAACACCGGGGAGCTGTTTTTT
CASSPPGGGPNTGELFF
>-|-|TRBV6-2/TRBV6-3|TRBJ1-2
TGTGCCAGCAGTTACTCGAGGAGTGGCTACACCTTC
CASSYSRSGYTF
>-|-|TRBV18|TRBJ1-1
TGTGCCAGCTCACAGGGTGAGGGCACTGAAGCTTTCTTT
CASSQGEGTEAFF
>-|-|TRBV5-5|TRBJ2-2
TGTGCCAGCAGCTGGGGGGCGAACACCGGGGAGCTGTTTTTT
CASSWGANTGELFF
>few|-|TRBV6-4|TRBJ1-2
TGTGCCAGCAGTGACTCGATCGACACAGGGATCTACACCTTC
CASSDSIDTGIYTF
>-|TRBD1|TRBV19|TRBJ1-1
TGTGCCAGTAGTGTAGGACAGGCTGGAACTGAAGCTTTCTTT
CASSVGQAGTEAFF
>few|-|TRBV5-1|TRBJ1-5
TGCGCCAGCAGCTTGGCGGGAGATAGCAATCAGCCCCAGCATTTT
CASSLAGDSNQPQHF
>-|-|TRBV7-6|TRBJ2-5
TGTGCCAGCAGCCCCTCAGTTGCTAGTTTCGAGACCCAGTACTTC
CASSPSVASFETQYF
>-|TRBD1|TRBV27|TRBJ1-4
TGTGCCAGCGGGGTACCCCAGGACAGGGCGTCCGAAAAACTGTTTTTT
CASGVPQDRASEKLFF
>-|TRBD2|TRBV5-6|TRBJ2-1
TGTGCCAGCAGCGGGACTAGCGGGGGGGCCTGGTATGAGCAGTTCTTC
CASSGTSGGAWYEQFF
>-|TRBD2|TRBV6-5|TRBJ2-3
TGTGCCAGCAGTTCACGGACTAGACCTAGCACAGATACGCAGTATTTT
CASSSRTRPSTDTQYF
>once|TRBD2|TRBV19|TRBJ2-6
TGTGCCAGTAGTCGATCTTCTCGGGGAGGGGCGCAAGGGGCCAACGTCCTGACTTTC
CASSRSSRGGAQGANVLTF
>once|-|TRBV24-1|TRBJ2-4
TGTGCCACCAGTGACCCGGGACTCCTCGGGGACATTCAGTACTTC
CATSDPGLLGDIQYF
>-|TRBD1|TRBV6-4|TRBJ2-3
TGTGCCAGCAGTTATACAGGGGAAAGGGATACGCAGTATTTT
CASSYTGERDTQYF
>-|-|TRBV5-6|TRBJ2-5
TGTGCCAGCAGCTTGGTTCCCCGGGACTACCAAGAGACCCAGTACTTC
CASSLVPRDYQETQYF
>-|-|TRBV18|TRBJ1-6
TGTGCCAGCTCACCAGATAGAGGGAGTTTACCCCTCCACTTT
CASSPDRGSLPLHF
>-|-|TRBV2|TRBJ2-1
TGTGCCAGCAGTCCTAGACAGTGGGACAATGAGCAGTTCTTC
CASSPRQWDNEQFF
>-|-|TRBV12-5|TRBJ2-2
TGTGCTAGTGGTTTTCTGTTGAGGACAAACAACACCGGGGAGCTGTTTTTT
CASGFLLRTNNTGELFF
>-|TRBD2|TRBV14|TRBJ2-5
TGTGCCAGCAGCCACCGCTTAGGGACTAGCCTCGGGGAGACCCAGTACTTC
CASSHRLGTSLGETQYF
>-|-|TRBV6-5|TRBJ1-2
TGTGCCAGCAGTAGATCAGGGGTATATGGCTACACCTTC
CASSRSGVYGYTF
>-|TRBD1|TRBV5-1|TRBJ1-1
TGCGCCAGCAGCGTGCTAGGGGGCTCCGCCACTGAAGCTTTCTTT
CASSVLGGSATEAFF
>-|-|TRBV9|TRBJ2-6
TGTGCCAGCAGCGCAGGGGCTGGGGCCAACGTCCTGACTTTC
CASSAGAGANVLTF
>-|-|TRBV30|TRBJ1-4
TGTGCCTGGAGTGCAGGGGTTAATGAAAAACTGTTTTTT
CAWSAGVNEKLFF
>-|-|TRBV27|TRBJ1-6
TGTGCCAGCAGTTTAGTGTGGGGGCAAGGGTCACCCCTCCACTTT
CASSLVWGQGSPLHF
>few|-|TRBV7-9|TRBJ1-4
TGTGCCAGCAGCTTTCCTTCCGGGACAAGTGAAAAACTGTTTTTT
CASSFPSGTSEKLFF
>once|TRBD1|TRBV5-4|TRBJ1-2
TGTGCCAGCAGCCCAAGGGACAGACAAAACTATGGCTACACCTTC
CASSPRDRQNYGYTF
>-|-|TRBV30|TRBJ1-3
TGTGCCTGGATCTCACAGAAGGCTATATATTTT
CAWISQKAIYF
>once|-|TRBV7-9|TRBJ1-1
TGTGCCAGCAGCCCCGAACCCCGGCGGAGATTGAACACTGAAGCTTTCTTT
CASSPEPRRRLNTEAFF
>-|-|TRBV12-3/TRBV12-4|TRBJ1-2
TGTGCCAGCAGCCGGGGGGACGGCTACACCTTC
CASSRGDGYTF